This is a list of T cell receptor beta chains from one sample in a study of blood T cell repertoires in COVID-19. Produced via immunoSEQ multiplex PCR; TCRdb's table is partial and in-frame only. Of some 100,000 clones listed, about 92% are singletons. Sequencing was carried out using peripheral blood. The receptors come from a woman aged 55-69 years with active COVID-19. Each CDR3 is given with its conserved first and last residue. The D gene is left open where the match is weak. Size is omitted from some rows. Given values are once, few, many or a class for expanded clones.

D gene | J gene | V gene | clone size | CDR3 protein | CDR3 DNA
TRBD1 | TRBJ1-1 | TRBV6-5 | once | CASRGGQGVNTEAFF | TGTGCCAGCAGGGGGGGACAGGGGGTGAACACTGAAGCTTTCTTT
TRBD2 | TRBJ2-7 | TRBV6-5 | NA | CASSGTSGSYEQYF | TGTGCCAGCAGCGGGACTAGCGGGAGCTACGAGCAGTACTTC
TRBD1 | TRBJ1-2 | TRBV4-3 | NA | CASSQGAGTGVDYGYTF | TGCGCCAGCAGCCAAGGAGCCGGGACAGGGGTAGACTATGGCTACACCTTC
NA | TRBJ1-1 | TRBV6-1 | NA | CASSELVDSLVGNTEAFF | TGTGCCAGCAGTGAACTAGTTGATTCCCTAGTCGGAAACACTGAAGCTTTCTTT
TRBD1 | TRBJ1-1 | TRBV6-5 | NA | CASRDDRGFTEAFF | TGTGCCAGCAGGGATGACAGGGGCTTCACTGAAGCTTTCTTT
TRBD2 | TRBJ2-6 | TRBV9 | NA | CASSPGVAGVGANVLTF | TGTGCCAGCAGCCCCGGGGTAGCGGGAGTTGGGGCCAACGTCCTGACTTTC
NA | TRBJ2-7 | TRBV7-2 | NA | CASSLGPGQSYEQYF | TGTGCCAGCAGCTTAGGTCCTGGACAGTCCTACGAGCAGTACTTC
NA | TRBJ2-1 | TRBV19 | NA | CASSIGASSYNEQFF | TGTGCCAGTAGTATAGGTGCGAGCTCCTACAATGAGCAGTTCTTC
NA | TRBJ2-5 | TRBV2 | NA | CASALGTPPETQYF | TGTGCCAGCGCCCTTGGGACACCGCCCGAGACCCAGTACTTC
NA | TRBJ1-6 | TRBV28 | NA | CASSLDQGYNSPLHF | TGTGCCAGCAGTTTAGACCAGGGGTATAATTCACCCCTCCACTTT
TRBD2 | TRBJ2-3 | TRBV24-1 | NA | CATSETGLAGGQDTQYF | TGTGCCACCAGTGAGACGGGACTAGCGGGGGGGCAGGATACGCAGTATTTT
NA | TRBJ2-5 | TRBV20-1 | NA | CSAKGGETQYF | TGCAGTGCTAAGGGCGGGGAGACCCAGTACTTC
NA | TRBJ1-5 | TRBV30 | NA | CAWSVRYRGNQPQHF | TGTGCCTGGAGTGTAAGGTACAGGGGCAATCAGCCCCAGCATTTT
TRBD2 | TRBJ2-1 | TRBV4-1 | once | CASSRLLAGVGDEQFF | TGCGCCAGCAGCCGCCTACTAGCGGGGGTTGGTGATGAGCAGTTCTTC
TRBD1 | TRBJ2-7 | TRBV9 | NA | CASSVESDRVNEQYF | TGTGCCAGCAGCGTAGAGTCGGACAGGGTCAACGAGCAGTACTTC
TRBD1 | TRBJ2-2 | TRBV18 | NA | CASSQGQGHGELFF | TGTGCCAGCTCACAAGGACAGGGCCACGGGGAGCTGTTTTTT
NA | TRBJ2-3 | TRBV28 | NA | CASSPPGSLRITQYF | TGTGCCAGCAGTCCTCCTGGTTCCCTCAGAATAACGCAGTATTTT
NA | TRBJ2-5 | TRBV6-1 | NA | CASSELGQGQETQYF | TGTGCCAGCAGTGAACTGGGACAAGGACAAGAGACCCAGTACTTC
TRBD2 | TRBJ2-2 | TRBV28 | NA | CASILQRGTGELFF | TGTGCCAGCATCCTCCAGCGGGGCACCGGGGAGCTGTTTTTT
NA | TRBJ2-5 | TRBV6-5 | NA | CASSYTAQETQYF | TGTGCCAGCAGTTATACAGCCCAAGAGACCCAGTACTTC
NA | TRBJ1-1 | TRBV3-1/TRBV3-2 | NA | CASSQDQAGLEAFF | TGTGCCAGCAGCCAAGATCAGGCAGGCCTTGAAGCTTTCTTT
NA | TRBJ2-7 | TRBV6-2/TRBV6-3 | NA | CASSSWTEQYF | TGTGCCAGCAGTTCCTGGACAGAGCAGTACTTC
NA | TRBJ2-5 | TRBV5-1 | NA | CASSSGADQETQYF | TGCGCCAGCAGCTCTGGGGCCGACCAAGAGACCCAGTACTTC
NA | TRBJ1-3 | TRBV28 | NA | CASSLGWGVTGNTIYF | TGTGCCAGCAGTTTAGGGTGGGGAGTAACTGGAAACACCATATATTTT
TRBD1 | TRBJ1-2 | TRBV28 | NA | CASSLSRTGDYGYTF | TGTGCCAGCAGTTTATCCCGGACAGGGGATTATGGCTACACCTTC
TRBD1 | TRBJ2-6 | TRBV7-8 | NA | CASSLPYRGYSGGANVLTF | TGTGCCAGCAGCTTACCCTACAGGGGCTACTCAGGTGGGGCCAACGTCCTGACTTTC
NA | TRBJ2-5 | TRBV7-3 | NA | CASSLTPSMVQETQYF | TGTGCCAGCAGCTTAACCCCTAGCATGGTTCAAGAGACCCAGTACTTC
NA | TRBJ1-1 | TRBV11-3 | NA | CASSLGTTGEAFF | TGTGCCAGCAGCTTAGGAACTACCGGTGAAGCTTTCTTT
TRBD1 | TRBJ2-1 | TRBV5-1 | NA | CASSTGQGRNEQFF | TGCGCCAGCAGCACCGGACAGGGTCGCAATGAGCAGTTCTTC